The 12 T cell receptor beta chains below all came from one sample that was sequenced in a study of blood T cell repertoires in COVID-19. Method: immunoSEQ multiplex PCR; TCRdb's copy keeps in-frame clones and lacks some. The sample has about 230,000 clones, over 80% seen once. Sequencing was done on a sample of peripheral blood. The receptors were sampled from a woman in her 70s with active or convalescent COVID-19.

CDR3 protein: CASSSRENTEAFF. In DNA form, the CDR3 reads TGTGCCAGCAGCTCTCGGGAGAACACTGAAGCTTTCTTT. V is TRBV11-3 and J is TRBJ1-1; D gene uncertain. V was shortened by 4 bases and J by 1 base, with 7 bases between the two germline ends. Germline lookup yields CDR1 SGHNT and CDR2 YENEEA. This CDR3 region has 13 residues.

This chain links TRBV5-1 with TRBJ1-1, with D maybe TRBD1 (5 bases). Trimming stripped 1 base from V and 3 bases from J, with 16 bases between. The CDR3 covers 16 residues. Germline V gene sequence: CDR1 SGHRS, CDR2 YFSETQ. In DNA form, the CDR3 reads TGCGCCAGCAGCTTGCGGATTCCCCGGGGGGACACTGAAGCTTTCTTT. This gives the protein CASSLRIPRGDTEAFF.

The chain joins TRBV6-1 to TRBJ2-5, with TRBD2 identical over 9 bases. The CDR3 consists of 15 residues. Germline assignment: CDR1 MNHNS and CDR2 SASEGT. Trimming removed 3 bases from V and 4 bases from J; junction bases left unmatched: 6. CDR3 nucleotide sequence: TGTGCCAGCAGTGACCCCGGACTAGCGAGAGAGACCCAGTACTTC. Its translation is CASSDPGLARETQYF.

V usage is TRBV28 and J usage is TRBJ2-4; a possible D gene is TRBD1 (7 bases). Germline V lookup: CDR1 MDHEN, CDR2 SYDVKM. CDR3 length equals 13 residues. V was clipped by 3 bases and J by 9 bases, with 12 bases between them. The CDR3 spells CASSFGGGGIQYF. The CDR3 region has the DNA TGTGCCAGCAGTTTTGGAGGGGGCGGCATTCAGTACTTC.

This clone was seen only once. The chain employs TRBV2 and TRBJ1-2, with a weak D call TRBD1 (6 bases). The CDR3 totals 14 residues. Trimming stripped 1 base from V and 8 bases from J, with 14 bases between. CDR1 and CDR2 (germline): SNHLY, FYNNEI. CDR3 bases: TGTGCCAGCAGTGAAGGCCAGGGCGGGGGCGGCTACACCTTC. It encodes CASSEGQGGGGYTF.

The rearrangement links TRBV7-9 to TRBJ2-5, with 10 positions matching TRBD1. Germline CDR1 and CDR2: SEHNR and FQNEAQ (reference sequence). The CDR3 spans 12 residues. The V segment lost 7 bases and the J segment 9 bases; nucleotides outside the gene matches: 5. The CDR3 DNA is TGTGCCAGCACTGGACAGGGGGAGCCCCAGTACTTC. This codes for CASTGQGEPQYF.

This rearrangement joins TRBV5-4 to TRBJ2-5; 9 nucleotides align to TRBD1. The length of the CDR3 is 13 residues. J was trimmed by 5 bases and V by 4 bases; bases with no gene match: 3. CDR1 is SGHNT and CDR2 is YYREEE in the germline V gene (reference sequence). The CDR3 protein is CASSVQGAETQYF. In DNA form, the CDR3 reads TGTGCCAGCAGCGTACAGGGGGCTGAGACCCAGTACTTC.

This chain joins TRBV5-1 and TRBJ2-2; possibly TRBD1 for D (5 bases). Germline V CDR1 and CDR2: SGHRS, YFSETQ. Trimming shortened V by 0 bases and J by 5 bases, and 11 bases separated the two germline ends. This CDR3 contains 15 residues. The CDR3 coding sequence is TGCGCCAGCAGCTTGGCCCAGGGAAGGACCGGGGAGCTGTTTTTT. Amino acid sequence: CASSLAQGRTGELFF.

V is TRBV5-1 and J is TRBJ1-1, with 9 nucleotides matching TRBD1. Germline V gives CDR1 SGHRS, CDR2 YFSETQ. V was pared by 3 bases and J by 2 bases, with 5 bases of the junction left unmatched. The CDR3 sequence is 15 residues long. CDR3 DNA sequence: TGCGCCAGCAGCTCGTTGGGACAGGGTAACACTGAAGCTTTCTTT. Residues: CASSSLGQGNTEAFF.

This chain joins TRBV19 and TRBJ1-1; D ambiguous. CDR1 and CDR2 (germline): LNHDA, SQIVND (reference sequence). The CDR3 has 13 residues. Between the trimmed V and J ends, which lost 7 bases and 1 base, there was a span of 10 bases. DNA for the CDR3: TGTGCCAGTAATCGGAGAGAGAACACTGAAGCTTTCTTT. It yields the protein CASNRRENTEAFF.

V is TRBV2 and J is TRBJ1-2, with D maybe TRBD1 (6 bases). The germline V gene encodes CDR1 SNHLY and CDR2 FYNNEI. The ends were cut back, 2 bases at V and 3 bases at J, with 10 bases in the middle. This CDR3 spans 14 amino acids. CDR3 nucleotides: TGTGCCAGCAGTGAAACTCAGGGGCACTATGGCTACACCTTC. This sequence encodes CASSETQGHYGYTF.

There are a few counts of this clone. This chain connects TRBV5-1 to TRBJ2-7; TRBD1 matches at 9 bases. CDR3 size: 16 residues. V was clipped by 0 bases and J by 4 bases; unmatched bases: 8. CDR1 is SGHRS, CDR2 YFSETQ, per germline. The CDR3 reads CASSLVSGQGRYEQYF. The CDR3 DNA reads TGCGCCAGCAGCTTGGTGTCGGGACAGGGTAGGTACGAGCAGTACTTC.